This TCR beta chain originates from a study of yellow fever vaccine responses in identical twins. TCRdb redid the calling of the RT-PCR reads with MiXCR, one entry per CDR3 protein. The repertoire holds 17,000 or so distinct CDR3 sequences, with over 65% as singletons. With 4 bases removed from V and 0 bases from J, the gap between germline ends came to 15 bases. Germline V CDR1 and CDR2: WNHNN, SYGVQD (reference sequence). The length of the CDR3 is 16 residues. This clonotype originated in a woman under 30 who received the yellow fever vaccine. The sequenced sample was T cells from blood (PBMCs), unsorted or a sorted subset (not recorded which), obtained before or after yellow fever vaccination (not recorded which). J is TRBJ2-5 and V is TRBV10-1; D gene unclear. The CDR3 loop reads CASSVGAAGYQETQYF. CDR3 nucleotide sequence: TGCGCCAGCAGTGTGGGTGCCGCCGGGTACCAAGAGACCCAGTACTTC.